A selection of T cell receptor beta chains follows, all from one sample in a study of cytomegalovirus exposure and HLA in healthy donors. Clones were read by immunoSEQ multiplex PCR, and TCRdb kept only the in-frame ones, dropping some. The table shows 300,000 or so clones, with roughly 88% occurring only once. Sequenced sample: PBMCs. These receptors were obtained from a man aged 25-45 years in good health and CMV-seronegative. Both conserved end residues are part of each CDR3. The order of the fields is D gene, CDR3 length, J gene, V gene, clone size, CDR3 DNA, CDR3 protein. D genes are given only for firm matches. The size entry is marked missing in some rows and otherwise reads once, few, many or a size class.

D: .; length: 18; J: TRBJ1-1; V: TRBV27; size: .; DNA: TGTGCCAGCAGTTTTGCGGTGGGTAAGACAGACGGTAACACTGAAGCTTTCTTT; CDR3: CASSFAVGKTDGNTEAFF
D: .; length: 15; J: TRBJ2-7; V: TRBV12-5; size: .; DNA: TGTGCTAGTGGTTTGCCAGGCGGGGTCCCCTACGAGCAGTACTTC; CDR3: CASGLPGGVPYEQYF
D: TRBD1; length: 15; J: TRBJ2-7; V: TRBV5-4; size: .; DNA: TGTGCCAGCAGCGGCGGGACAGGGAGCTCCTACGAGCAGTACTTC; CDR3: CASSGGTGSSYEQYF
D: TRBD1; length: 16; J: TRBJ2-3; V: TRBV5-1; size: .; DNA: TGCGCCAGCAGCGGACTGGACAGGGGAGGCACAGATACGCAGTATTTT; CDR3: CASSGLDRGGTDTQYF
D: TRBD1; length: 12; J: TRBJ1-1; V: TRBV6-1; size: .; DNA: TGTGCCAGCAGTCCCGGGACAGGGGAAGCTTTCTTT; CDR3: CASSPGTGEAFF
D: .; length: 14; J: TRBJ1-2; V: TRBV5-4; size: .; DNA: TGTGCCAGCAGCCGCTCGACAGCTAACTATGGCTACACCTTC; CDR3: CASSRSTANYGYTF
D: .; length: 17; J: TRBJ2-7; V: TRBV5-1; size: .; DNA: TGCGCCAGCAGCTTGGGGATCCTACAAGGTTCAGGGCACGAGCAGTACTTC; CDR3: CASSLGILQGSGHEQYF
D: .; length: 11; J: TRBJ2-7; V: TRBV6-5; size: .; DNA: TGTGCCAGCGGCTTATACTACGAGCAGTACTTC; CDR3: CASGLYYEQYF
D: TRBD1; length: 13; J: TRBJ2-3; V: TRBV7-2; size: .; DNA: TGTGCCAGCAGCTCGGGTAACAGGGGAACGCAGTATTTT; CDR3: CASSSGNRGTQYF
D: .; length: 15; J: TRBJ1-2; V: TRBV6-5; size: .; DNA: TGTGCCAGCAGTTACCACGGGGCAGGGGACTATGGCTACACCTTC; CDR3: CASSYHGAGDYGYTF
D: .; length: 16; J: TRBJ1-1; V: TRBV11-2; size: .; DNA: TGTGCCAGCAGCTTAGTTACCGGTCCTTTGAACACTGAAGCTTTCTTT; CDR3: CASSLVTGPLNTEAFF
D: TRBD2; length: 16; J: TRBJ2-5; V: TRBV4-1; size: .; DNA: TGCGCCAGCAGCCAACTAGCGGGGGTGTACCAAGAGACCCAGTACTTC; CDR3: CASSQLAGVYQETQYF
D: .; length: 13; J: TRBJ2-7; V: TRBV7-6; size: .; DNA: TGTGCCAGCAGCTCAGGAGGGATCTACGAGCAGTACTTC; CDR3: CASSSGGIYEQYF
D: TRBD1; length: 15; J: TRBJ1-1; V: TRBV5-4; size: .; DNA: TGTGCCAGCAGCTCCATTGGACAGGGGAGAACTGAAGCTTTCTTT; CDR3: CASSSIGQGRTEAFF
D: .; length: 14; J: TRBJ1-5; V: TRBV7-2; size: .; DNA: TGTGCCAGCAGCTTAGAGCTAGCCAATCAGCCCCAGCATTTT; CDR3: CASSLELANQPQHF
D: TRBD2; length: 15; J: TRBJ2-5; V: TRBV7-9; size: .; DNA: TGTGCCAGCAGCTTAGTTCTAGCGGACCAAGAGACCCAGTACTTC; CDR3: CASSLVLADQETQYF
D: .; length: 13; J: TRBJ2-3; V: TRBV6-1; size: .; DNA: TGTGCCAGCAGTGAATTCCCCGGGTATACGCAGTATTTT; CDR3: CASSEFPGYTQYF
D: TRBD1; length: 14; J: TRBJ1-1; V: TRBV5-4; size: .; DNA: TGTGCCAGCAGCCCCGGGACAGGACACACTGAAGCTTTCTTT; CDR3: CASSPGTGHTEAFF
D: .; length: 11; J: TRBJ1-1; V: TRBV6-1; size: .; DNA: TGTGCCAGCAAACAGGGTACTGAAGCTTTCTTT; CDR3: CASKQGTEAFF
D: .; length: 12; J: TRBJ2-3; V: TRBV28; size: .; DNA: TGTGCCAGCAGTCAATACTTGGATACGCAGTATTTT; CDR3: CASSQYLDTQYF
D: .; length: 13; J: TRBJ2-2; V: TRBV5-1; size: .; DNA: TGCGCCAGCAGCTGGGACATCTTGGGGGAGCTGTTTTTT; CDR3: CASSWDILGELFF
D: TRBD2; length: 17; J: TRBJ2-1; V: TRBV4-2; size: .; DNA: TGTGCCAGCAGTCAAGGGCGGACTAGCGGGGGGGCTGATGAGCAGTTCTTC; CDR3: CASSQGRTSGGADEQFF
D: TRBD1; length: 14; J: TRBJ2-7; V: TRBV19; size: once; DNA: TGTGCCAGTAGTATCTGGGACAGGGTCGCCGAGCAGTACTTC; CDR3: CASSIWDRVAEQYF
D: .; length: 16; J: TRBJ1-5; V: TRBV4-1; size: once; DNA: TGCGCCAGCAGCCAAGAGGGGGGGGGCAGCAATCAGCCCCAGCATTTT; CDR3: CASSQEGGGSNQPQHF
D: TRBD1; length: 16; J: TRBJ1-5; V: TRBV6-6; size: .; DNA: TGTGCCAGCAGTTACTCCTGGGACAGGATAAATCAGCCCCAGCATTTT; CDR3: CASSYSWDRINQPQHF
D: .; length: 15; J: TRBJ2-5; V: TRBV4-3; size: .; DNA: TGCGCCAGCAGCCAAGATTATGCGGCTTTAGAGACCCAGTACTTC; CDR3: CASSQDYAALETQYF
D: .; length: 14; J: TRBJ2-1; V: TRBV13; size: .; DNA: TGTGCCAGCAGCTTAGGGTGGGGAGAGGGTGAGCAGTTCTTC; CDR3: CASSLGWGEGEQFF
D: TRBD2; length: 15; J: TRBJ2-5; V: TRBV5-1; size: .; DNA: TGCGCCAGCAGCTCCGGTTCGGGGGGTCAAGAGACCCAGTACTTC; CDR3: CASSSGSGGQETQYF
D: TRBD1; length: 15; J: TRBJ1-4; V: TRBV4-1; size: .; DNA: TGCGCCAGCAGCCAAGAGACAGGGTTGGCTGAAAAACTGTTTTTT; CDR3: CASSQETGLAEKLFF
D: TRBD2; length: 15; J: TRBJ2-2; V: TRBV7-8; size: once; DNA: TGTGCCAGCAGCCGGTGGACTAGCGCCACCCGGGAGCTGTTTTTT; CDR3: CASSRWTSATRELFF
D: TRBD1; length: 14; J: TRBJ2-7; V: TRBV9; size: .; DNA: TGTGCCAGCAGCGTAGACACAGGGGGCTACGAGCAGTACTTC; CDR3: CASSVDTGGYEQYF
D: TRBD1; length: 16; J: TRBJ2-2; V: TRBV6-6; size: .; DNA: TGTGCCAGCAGTTACGGGACAGGGGCGAACACCGGGGAGCTGTTTTTT; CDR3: CASSYGTGANTGELFF
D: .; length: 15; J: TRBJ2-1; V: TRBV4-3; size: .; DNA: TGCGCCAGCAGCCAAGCCCGGGGGGCCTGGAATGAGCAGTTCTTC; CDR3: CASSQARGAWNEQFF
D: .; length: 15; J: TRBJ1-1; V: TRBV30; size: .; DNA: TGTGCCTGGAGTGTAGGTCGAGGCCAGAACACTGAAGCTTTCTTT; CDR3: CAWSVGRGQNTEAFF
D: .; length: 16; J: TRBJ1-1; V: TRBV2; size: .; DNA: TGTGCCAGCAGTGAATTTGGGGCAGGGCTGGGCACTGAAGCTTTCTTT; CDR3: CASSEFGAGLGTEAFF
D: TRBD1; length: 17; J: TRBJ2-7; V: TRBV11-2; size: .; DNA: TGTGCCAGCAGCTTCGACCCCCGGGACAGGGAGACCTACGAGCAGTACTTC; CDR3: CASSFDPRDRETYEQYF
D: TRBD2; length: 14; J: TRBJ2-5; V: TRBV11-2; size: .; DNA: TGTGCCAGCAGCTCAGCGGGGGGGCAAGAGACCCAGTACTTC; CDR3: CASSSAGGQETQYF
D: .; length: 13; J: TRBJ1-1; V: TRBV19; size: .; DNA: TGTGCCAGTAGTAGTGACAGGAGCACTGAAGCTTTCTTT; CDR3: CASSSDRSTEAFF
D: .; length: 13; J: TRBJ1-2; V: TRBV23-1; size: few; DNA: TGCGCCAGCAGTCGACAGGCGTGGGATGGCTACACCTTC; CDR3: CASSRQAWDGYTF
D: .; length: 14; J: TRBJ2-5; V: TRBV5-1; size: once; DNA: TGCGCCAGCAGAGGAGGGGGGGCGGGTCTGACCCAGTACTTC; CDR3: CASRGGGAGLTQYF
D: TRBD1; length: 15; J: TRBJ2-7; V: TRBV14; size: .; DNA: TGTGCCAGCAGCCAACGGGACAGTAACTCCTACGAGCAGTACTTC; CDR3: CASSQRDSNSYEQYF